The 27 T cell receptor beta chains in this list originate from one sample, sequenced in a study of T cell responses to AZD1222 COVID-19 vaccine. Some clones are missing from TCRdb's copy, which holds only in-frame ones; the method was immunoSEQ multiplex PCR. This table holds more than 95,000 clones, around nine tenths found once. Sequenced material: peripheral blood, taken on day 0 of AZD1222 vaccination. The source of these receptors is an adult in good health.

In DNA form, the CDR3 reads TGTGCCAGTAGTGTTCGACAGGGTTTCACCATATATTTT. This codes for CASSVRQGFTIYF. V gene TRBV19 combines with J gene TRBJ1-3; TRBD1 matches 7 bases. Germline V gives CDR1 LNHDA, CDR2 SQIVND (reference sequence). Trimming removed 5 bases from V and 9 bases from J; junction bases left unmatched: 7. The CDR3 extends over 13 amino acids.

The chain carries TRBV6-1 and TRBJ2-4, with TRBD1 matching 8 bases. Germline V gene sequence: CDR1 MNHNS, CDR2 SASEGT. The trim removed 0 bases at V and 2 bases at J, leaving 6 bases unmatched. The CDR3 has 17 residues. The CDR3 nucleotides are TGTGCCAGCAGTGAAGCTGGCAGGGGGCGATCCAAAAACATTCAGTACTTC. Amino acids: CASSEAGRGRSKNIQYF.

The chain has TRBV2 and TRBJ1-5; 8 positions agree with TRBD1. The CDR3 runs 15 residues. With 3 bases clipped from V and 4 bases from J, the junction kept 5 bases outside the gene matches. In germline, CDR1 is SNHLY, CDR2 FYNNEI. DNA for the CDR3: TGTGCCAGCAGTGAGTGGACAGGGAGGAATCAGCCCCAGCATTTT. This encodes CASSEWTGRNQPQHF.

V and J are TRBV27 and TRBJ2-3; D ambiguous. The CDR3 spans 16 residues. Germline-derived CDR1 and CDR2 are MNHEY and SMNVEV (reference sequence). V dropped 3 bases and J dropped 0 bases, with 13 bases sitting between them. The CDR3 is CASSFSYLTSTDTQYF. DNA of the CDR3: TGTGCCAGCAGTTTCTCGTACCTGACTAGCACAGATACGCAGTATTTT.

This clone was picked up one time. CDR3 DNA sequence: TGTGCCAGCAGTGGCCAGGGGAACTCTGGAAACACCATATATTTT. Amino acid sequence: CASSGQGNSGNTIYF. The chain joins TRBV27 to TRBJ1-3, with a weak D call TRBD1 (6 bases). With 5 bases removed from V and 0 bases from J, the gap between germline ends came to 11 bases. This CDR3 has 15 residues. Looked up from germline, CDR1 is MNHEY and CDR2 is SMNVEV (reference sequence).

On this clone: Without the conserved terminal phenylalanine or tryptophan, this CDR3 likely stems from a read error. V is TRBV7-2 and J is TRBJ1-6; D remains unclear. The CDR3 is made up of 15 amino acids. The V and J ends lost 1 base and 6 bases respectively, with 10 bases between them. Germline CDR1 SGHTA, CDR2 FQGNSA. CDR3 sequence: CASSLEEAPNSPLHL. The CDR3 region has the DNA TGTGCCAGCAGCTTAGAGGAAGCCCCTAATTCACCCCTCCACCTT.

The chain joins TRBV6-4 to TRBJ2-2, with TRBD1 matching 7 bases. Trimming removed 1 base from V and 2 bases from J; junction bases left unmatched: 4. CDR3 length: 16 residues. Germline V gene sequence: CDR1 MRHNA, CDR2 SNTAGT. The CDR3 loop is CASSDWYRGNTGELFF. The CDR3 DNA sequence: TGTGCCAGCAGTGACTGGTACAGGGGCAACACCGGGGAGCTGTTTTTT.

This sequence joins TRBV12-5 and TRBJ1-6; TRBD1 matches at 9 bases. CDR3 length equals 17 residues. J lost 8 bases, V lost 4 bases, and 12 bases had no gene match. The germline V gene encodes CDR1 LGHNT and CDR2 FRNRAP. CDR3: CASGSGPPGQGDSPLHF. Here the CDR3 DNA reads TGTGCTAGTGGTTCAGGCCCCCCGGGACAGGGCGATTCACCCCTCCACTTT.

The chain uses TRBV30 and TRBJ1-3; a weak D match, TRBD1 (5 bases). Germline CDR1 is GTSNPN and CDR2 is SVGIG (reference sequence). V lost 4 bases, J lost 15 bases, and 22 bases lay in between. The CDR3 runs 13 residues. For the CDR3, the DNA is TGTGCCTGGACGCCAGGGACGGTCCGTAACCCATATTTT. It is translated as CAWTPGTVRNPYF. Looking up the rest from reference TRBV30 and TRBJ1-3 gives the full variable domain: SQTIHQWPATLVQPVGSPLSLECTVEGTSNPNLYWYRQAAGRGLQLLFYSVGIGQISSEVPQNLSASRPQDRQFILSSKKLLLSDSGFYLCAWTPGTVRNPYFGEGSWLTVV.

The chain uses TRBV9 and TRBJ1-4; D is perhaps TRBD1 (6 bases). Per the germline V gene, CDR1 is SGDLS and CDR2 is YYNGEE. This CDR3 has 15 residues. Trimming took off 3 bases at V and 0 bases at J, with 9 bases between the two ends. CDR3 sequence: CASSAGVPTNEKLFF. The CDR3 region has the DNA TGTGCCAGCAGCGCAGGGGTTCCAACTAATGAAAAACTGTTTTTT.

The chain is built from TRBV12-3 or TRBV12-4 and TRBJ2-7; a possible D gene is TRBD2 (6 bases). This CDR3 comprises 12 residues. V dropped 5 bases and J dropped 4 bases, with 9 bases sitting between them. CDR3 DNA: TGTGCCAGCAGTCCTGGGGGGTACGAGCAGTACTTC. Translated, it gives CASSPGGYEQYF.

This clone was counted only a few times. V is TRBV27 and J is TRBJ1-5; no firm D call. CDR1 is MNHEY and CDR2 is SMNVEV in the germline V gene (reference sequence). Trimming stripped 0 bases from V and 1 base from J, with 4 bases between. This CDR3 has 14 residues. CDR3 DNA sequence: TGTGCCAGCAGTTTATCCAGGAGCAATCAGCCCCAGCATTTT. Amino acids: CASSLSRSNQPQHF.

The chain combines TRBV14 with TRBJ1-1; D perhaps matches TRBD1 (5 bases). Between the trimmed V and J ends, which lost 1 base and 0 bases, there was a span of 9 bases. This CDR3 is 15 amino acids long. CDR1 SGHDN and CDR2 FVKESK come from the germline V gene. The CDR3 reads CASSQGWGLNTEAFF. The CDR3 DNA follows: TGTGCCAGCAGCCAAGGTTGGGGGTTGAACACTGAAGCTTTCTTT.

The V gene is TRBV14, the J gene TRBJ1-4; no clear D gene. V lost 0 bases and J lost 7, with 24 bases in between. Germline V gene lookup returns CDR1 SGHDN and CDR2 FVKESK. The CDR3 loop spans 19 amino acids. As DNA, the CDR3 is TGTGCCAGCAGCCAAGAAGTCATCCCATTCAGGAGGTGGAGTGAAAAACTGTTTTTT. Protein: CASSQEVIPFRRWSEKLFF.

The chain joins TRBV7-7 to TRBJ2-2; D unresolved. The germline V gene encodes CDR1 SSHAT and CDR2 FNYEAQ (reference sequence). Trimming removed 1 base at V and 6 bases at J, with 9 bases between. This CDR3 region has 14 residues. The chain's CDR3 is CASSLERAPGELFF. CDR3 sequence (DNA): TGTGCCAGCAGCTTAGAAAGGGCCCCCGGGGAGCTGTTTTTT.

This clone was seen only a few times. The rearrangement links TRBV12-2 to TRBJ1-1; the table calls TRBD1, which could not be checked here. TRBV12-2 is a pseudogene. The CDR3 is made up of 13 amino acids. CDR3 region: CASRYGMGPEAFF. The CDR3 DNA follows: TGTGCAAGTCGCTACGGCATGGGGCCTGAAGCTTTCTTT.

Worth noting for this clone: As the CDR3 is not closed by the conserved phenylalanine or tryptophan, this likely results from a read error. V usage is TRBV5-5 and J usage is TRBJ1-6, with 9 bases that match TRBD1. Per germline, CDR1 SGHKS and CDR2 YYEKEE (reference sequence). The CDR3 consists of 20 residues. V lost 4 bases, J lost 2 bases, and 16 bases stayed unmatched. CDR3 in DNA: TGTGCCAGCAGCCGACATCTCTATCGGACAGGGGACCCCTATAATTCACCCCTCCACCTT. The encoded protein is CASSRHLYRTGDPYNSPLHL.

This clone was detected only once. The CDR3 loop is CASSQERTGNQPQHF. The CDR3 DNA is TGCGCCAGCAGCCAAGAAAGAACAGGCAATCAGCCCCAGCATTTT. V is TRBV4-1 and J is TRBJ1-5; D remains unclear. V gave up 0 bases and J gave up 2 bases, with 8 bases separating them. CDR1 is MGHRA and CDR2 is YSYEKL in the germline V gene. CDR3 length: 15 residues.

This chain connects TRBV29-1 to TRBJ2-3, with a possible D match to TRBD1 (5 bases). Looked up from germline, CDR1 is SQVTM and CDR2 is ANQGSEA. The length of the CDR3 is 14 residues. V lost 7 bases, J lost 2 bases, and 16 bases lay in between. The CDR3 DNA is TGCAGCGCGCCATTGGGGCTCTACACAGATACGCAGTATTTT. This gives the protein CSAPLGLYTDTQYF.

This chain links TRBV6-1 with TRBJ1-5, with D uncertain. CDR1 and CDR2 (germline): MNHNS, SASEGT. Trimming took off 1 base at V and 4 bases at J, with 14 bases between the two ends. The CDR3 sequence is 16 residues long. CDR3 DNA: TGTGCCAGCAGTGAAGAAGTAGGCAGGACTAATCAGCCCCAGCATTTT. Translation gives CASSEEVGRTNQPQHF.

This rearrangement joins TRBV7-3 to TRBJ2-3; D remains ambiguous. The V gene's germline CDR1 is SGHTA and CDR2 FQGTGA. This CDR3 spans 16 amino acids. Trimming removed 1 base from V and 5 bases from J, with 16 bases in between. CDR3 protein: CASSLMGGSLGDTQYF. CDR3 in DNA: TGTGCCAGCAGCTTAATGGGTGGGTCCCTTGGAGATACGCAGTATTTT.

V gene TRBV6-2 or TRBV6-3 combines with J gene TRBJ1-2; 7 positions agree with TRBD1. V was pared by 4 bases and J by 4 bases, with 3 bases of the junction left unmatched. This CDR3 is 13 amino acids long. The germline V gene encodes CDR1 MNHEY and CDR2 SVGEGT. CDR3 residues: CASSSTGSYGYTF. The CDR3 DNA reads as TGTGCCAGCAGTTCGACAGGGTCCTATGGCTACACCTTC.

The genes are TRBV13 and TRBJ2-1; D is ambiguous. The CDR3 extends over 12 amino acids. Germline CDR1 is PRHDT and CDR2 is FYEKMQ (reference sequence). Trimming removed 6 bases at V and 10 bases at J, with 13 bases between. For the CDR3, the DNA is TGTGCCAGCAGTACCGTGACTGGCGAGCAGTTCTTC. Translating gives CASSTVTGEQFF.

This clone appeared a single time. The CDR3 DNA sequence: TGTGCCACCAGCAGCCTGGGGGGTTCGAGAGGCTACACCTTC. Protein product: CATSSLGGSRGYTF. This rearrangement joins TRBV15 to TRBJ1-2; perhaps TRBD1 as D (5 bases). CDR1 and CDR2 from the germline V gene are LNHNV and YYDKDF (reference sequence). V was clipped by 3 bases and J by 8 bases, with 16 bases between them. The CDR3 length is 14 residues.

The J gene is TRBJ2-3, the V gene TRBV10-3, with D tentatively TRBD2 (7 bases). From germline, CDR1 is ENHRY and CDR2 SYGVKD. Trimming pared 10 bases from V and 5 bases from J, leaving 19 bases between. The CDR3 runs 14 residues. The CDR3 reads CANSGGAEGDTQYF. The CDR3 DNA reads as TGTGCCAATAGTGGGGGGGCGGAGGGAGATACGCAGTATTTT.

The chain couples TRBV11-2 to TRBJ1-1; D perhaps matches TRBD1 (5 bases). Looked up from germline, CDR1 is SGHAT and CDR2 is FQNNGV. Between the trimmed V and J ends, which lost 1 base and 4 bases, there was a span of 10 bases. This CDR3 comprises 14 residues. CDR3 residues: CASSLVGDVTEAFF. Here the CDR3 DNA reads TGTGCCAGCAGCTTAGTAGGGGACGTCACTGAAGCTTTCTTT.

DNA for the CDR3: TGTGCCTGGAGTGTAACGGAGTGGGATGGCTACACCTTC. Protein: CAWSVTEWDGYTF. The chain combines TRBV30 with TRBJ1-2, with D unresolved. Germline-derived CDR1 and CDR2 are GTSNPN and SVGIG (reference sequence). The CDR3 length is 13 residues. The V end lost 0 bases, the J end lost 6 bases, and 11 bases lay between the germline ends.